Following are 13 T cell receptor beta chains from one sample sequenced in a study of T-cell memory formation after mild COVID-19 (dated by TCRdb to 2020 to 2023). Library preparation used 5' RACE. The sample was run on an Illumina NovaSeq 6000. In-frame beta chains were kept once TCRdb had trimmed the public reads at Q25 with fastp and called clones with MiXCR. Each entry is one CDR3 protein sequence, shown with its most common DNA and genes. For this sample there are over 95,000 distinct CDR3 sequences; 22% appear just once. The ten largest clonotypes hold approximately 41% of the sample. The source material was PBMCs or a T cell subset sorted from them (not recorded which). Source of these receptors: a man aged 18 to 35 who had mild COVID-19 (a few samples of this study predate the infection). The sample titles of this study are shuffled in the database, so cell type and time point are left out; the donor was told from shared clones.

This clonotype has a handful of counts. The gene calls are TRBV9 and TRBJ2-1; 11 bases match TRBD2. Unmatched junction bases numbered 15, after V lost 0 bases and J lost 7 bases. CDR3 length equals 19 residues. Germline CDR1 SGDLS, CDR2 YYNGEE. The CDR3 sequence: CASSVDGWLAGGLGNEQFF. CDR3 nucleotide sequence: TGTGCCAGCAGCGTAGACGGCTGGCTAGCGGGGGGCTTGGGGAATGAGCAGTTCTTC.

This clonotype was observed many times. This rearrangement joins TRBV5-5 to TRBJ2-1, with 8 bases fitting TRBD2. Germline V gene sequence: CDR1 SGHKS, CDR2 YYEKEE (reference sequence). This CDR3 spans 15 amino acids. The ends lost 0 bases at V and 1 base at J; junction bases unmatched: 0. Here the CDR3 DNA reads TGTGCCAGCAGCTTGGGCGGGGGGTCCTACAATGAGCAGTTCTTC. The encoded protein is CASSLGGGSYNEQFF. The variable domain in full, with the rest retrieved from reference TRBV5-5 and TRBJ2-1, is DAGVTQSPTHLIKTRGQQVTLRCSPISGHKSVSWYQQVLGQGPQFIFQYYEKEERGRGNFPDRFSARQFPNYSSELNVNALLLGDSALYLCASSLGGGSYNEQFFGPGTRLTVL.

This clonotype was observed many times. The rearrangement links TRBV29-1 to TRBJ2-7, with 8 bases matching TRBD2. V lost 0 bases to trimming and J lost 5 bases; unmatched junction nucleotides: 12. Per germline, CDR1 SQVTM and CDR2 ANQGSEA. The CDR3 runs 16 residues. The CDR3 spells CSVEEGGGLISNEQYF. CDR3 DNA: TGCAGCGTTGAAGAAGGCGGGGGGCTGATTTCCAACGAGCAGTACTTC.

The chain combines TRBV9 with TRBJ2-1; 7 bases are shared with TRBD1. The CDR3 extends over 16 amino acids. With 0 bases clipped from V and 5 bases from J, the junction kept 8 bases outside the gene matches. Germline CDR1 is SGDLS and CDR2 is YYNGEE. The chain's CDR3 is CASSVGLGGLNNEQFF. CDR3 coding DNA: TGTGCCAGCAGCGTAGGCTTAGGGGGCCTAAACAATGAGCAGTTCTTC.

With respect to this clonotype: Sequence at one end of the junction differs from germline and may be a read error. This chain connects TRBV6-1 to TRBJ1-1; 8 bases match TRBD1. The CDR3 spans 14 residues. The germline V gene has CDR1 MNHNS and CDR2 SASEGT. CDR3 residues: CASREGQGNTEAFF. The CDR3 DNA sequence: TGTGCCAGCAGGGAAGGACAGGGTAACACTGAAGCTTTCTTT.

The V and J genes are TRBV4-3 and TRBJ1-5; no firm D call. Germline values: CDR1 LGHNA, CDR2 YSLEER. The CDR3 spans 16 residues. The germline V and J ends were trimmed by 1 base and 4 bases, with 14 bases remaining between them. This chain's CDR3 is CASSQGSFGQNQPQHF. The CDR3 nucleotides read TGCGCCAGCAGCCAAGGCAGCTTTGGCCAGAATCAGCCCCAGCATTTT.

V usage is TRBV29-1 and J usage is TRBJ2-3, with D perhaps TRBD2 (6 bases). CDR3 length equals 14 residues. Per germline, CDR1 SQVTM and CDR2 ANQGSEA. With 7 bases removed from V and 2 bases from J, the gap between germline ends came to 16 bases. The CDR3 DNA sequence: TGCAGCGGAAACGGGGGAGCTCTCACAGATACGCAGTATTTT. It is translated as CSGNGGALTDTQYF.

The chain recombines TRBV28 with TRBJ2-5; TRBD2 matches at 7 bases. The CDR3 extends over 18 amino acids. Looked up from germline, CDR1 is MDHEN and CDR2 is SYDVKM. The V gene end was trimmed by 5 bases and the J gene end by 1 base; junction bases not matched to a gene: 16. DNA of the CDR3: TGTGCCAGCAGTGGAGCGGGGTACCCAGGCCAACTCCAAGAGACCCAGTACTTC. This gives the protein CASSGAGYPGQLQETQYF.

This clonotype was counted between two and nine times. This rearrangement joins TRBV7-9 to TRBJ1-1, with 9 nucleotides matching TRBD1. The CDR3 is made up of 13 amino acids. Trimming cost V 3 bases and J 11 bases; bases outside gene matches: 7. Germline CDR1 reads SEHNR; CDR2 reads FQNEAQ (reference sequence). The CDR3 reads CASSLGTGPGAFF. The DNA for the CDR3 is TGTGCCAGCAGCTTGGGGACAGGGCCGGGGGCTTTCTTT.

This clonotype was recorded a few times. The J gene is TRBJ2-3, the V gene TRBV20-1; tentatively, D is TRBD2 (5 bases). Germline-derived CDR1 and CDR2 are DFQATT and SNEGSKA (reference sequence). The CDR3 consists of 13 residues. The CDR3 DNA is TGCAGGCTTCGGGGTAGCCTCCCAGATACGCAGTATTTT. Translation gives CRLRGSLPDTQYF.

In its sample, this clonotype was seen a few times. J is TRBJ1-5 and V is TRBV12-3 or TRBV12-4; perhaps TRBD1 as D (6 bases). With 8 bases removed from V and 3 bases from J, the gap between germline ends came to 17 bases. The CDR3 has 15 residues. The CDR3 protein is CASGMTGNPNQPQHF. The CDR3 bases are TGTGCCAGCGGAATGACAGGAAACCCCAATCAGCCCCAGCATTTT.

The chain recombines TRBV7-2 with TRBJ2-3, with D unresolved. This CDR3 contains 13 residues. V was cut by 3 bases and J by 4 bases, with 8 bases left in between. Germline values: CDR1 SGHTA, CDR2 FQGNSA. DNA of the CDR3: TGTGCCAGCAGCTTTTATTCGTCAGATACGCAGTATTTT. It translates to CASSFYSSDTQYF.

This chain joins TRBV6-6 and TRBJ2-5; D is undetermined. The CDR3 is made up of 14 amino acids. V was shortened by 2 bases and J by 5 bases, with 12 bases between the two germline ends. CDR1 and CDR2 (germline): MNHNY, SVGAGI (reference sequence). In DNA, the CDR3 is TGTGCCAGCAGTTACGAGATGAACGGGGAGACCCAGTACTTC. Amino acid sequence: CASSYEMNGETQYF.